A selection of T cell receptor beta chains follows, all from one sample in a study of cytomegalovirus exposure and HLA in healthy donors. The method was immunoSEQ multiplex PCR; TCRdb's version includes in-frame clones alone and lacks a portion of them. The data show approximately 240,000 clones, over 80% seen once. Sequencing used PBMCs. Source of these receptors: a woman in her thirties or forties in good health and CMV-seropositive. Each CDR3 is given with its conserved first and last residue. A D gene is named only where the DNA matches it firmly. Where a row states a size, it is once, few, many or the class of an expanded clone; other rows omit it.

abundance: NA; v_gene: TRBV15; j_gene: TRBJ2-3; d_gene: TRBD2; CDR3aa: CATSRDLREWSADTQYF; CDR3nt: TGTGCCACCAGCAGAGATTTGCGGGAGTGGAGTGCAGATACGCAGTATTTT
abundance: NA; v_gene: TRBV7-3; j_gene: TRBJ1-2; d_gene: NA; CDR3aa: CASSLSPGLDGYTF; CDR3nt: TGTGCCAGCAGCTTAAGCCCCGGGTTGGATGGCTACACCTTC
abundance: NA; v_gene: TRBV4-3; j_gene: TRBJ2-3; d_gene: NA; CDR3aa: CASSHQGDLRTDTQYF; CDR3nt: TGCGCCAGCAGCCACCAAGGGGACTTACGCACAGATACGCAGTATTTT
abundance: NA; v_gene: TRBV7-7; j_gene: TRBJ1-1; d_gene: TRBD1; CDR3aa: CASSPRTGRLLYFTEAFF; CDR3nt: TGTGCCAGCAGCCCGAGGACAGGGAGACTTTTGTACTTCACTGAAGCTTTCTTT
abundance: once; v_gene: TRBV11-1; j_gene: TRBJ1-6; d_gene: TRBD1; CDR3aa: CASRNTGGSNSPLHF; CDR3nt: TGTGCCAGCAGGAATACAGGGGGTAGTAATTCACCCCTCCACTTT
abundance: NA; v_gene: TRBV6-5; j_gene: TRBJ2-7; d_gene: TRBD1; CDR3aa: CASRFTGGQYEQYF; CDR3nt: TGTGCCAGCAGGTTCACAGGGGGCCAATACGAGCAGTACTTC
abundance: NA; v_gene: TRBV4-3; j_gene: TRBJ1-6; d_gene: NA; CDR3aa: CASSQDLIASISSYNSPLHF; CDR3nt: TGCGCCAGCAGCCAAGACCTGATCGCAAGTATTAGCTCCTATAATTCACCCCTCCACTTT
abundance: NA; v_gene: TRBV7-2; j_gene: TRBJ1-3; d_gene: TRBD1; CDR3aa: CASSLFSTGTGNTIYF; CDR3nt: TGTGCCAGCAGCCTATTCTCGACAGGGACCGGAAACACCATATATTTT
abundance: NA; v_gene: TRBV5-4; j_gene: TRBJ1-2; d_gene: TRBD1; CDR3aa: CASSSGQGDYGYTF; CDR3nt: TGTGCCAGCAGCTCCGGACAGGGTGACTATGGCTACACCTTC
abundance: NA; v_gene: TRBV7-3; j_gene: TRBJ2-1; d_gene: TRBD2; CDR3aa: CASSLGTRVSSYNEQFF; CDR3nt: TGTGCCAGCAGCCTAGGGACTAGAGTCAGCTCCTACAATGAGCAGTTCTTC
abundance: NA; v_gene: TRBV29-1; j_gene: TRBJ1-2; d_gene: NA; CDR3aa: CSLWAGGYTF; CDR3nt: TGCAGCCTATGGGCTGGTGGCTACACCTTC
abundance: NA; v_gene: TRBV7-2; j_gene: TRBJ2-1; d_gene: NA; CDR3aa: CASRAAFGSGEQFF; CDR3nt: TGTGCCAGCAGGGCAGCGTTCGGGAGTGGTGAGCAGTTCTTC
abundance: NA; v_gene: TRBV30; j_gene: TRBJ1-1; d_gene: NA; CDR3aa: CAWNRGGANTEAFF; CDR3nt: TGTGCCTGGAATCGTGGGGGCGCGAACACTGAAGCTTTCTTT
abundance: NA; v_gene: TRBV30; j_gene: TRBJ1-4; d_gene: NA; CDR3aa: CAWRTGMATNEKLFF; CDR3nt: TGTGCCTGGCGTACAGGGATGGCGACTAATGAAAAACTGTTTTTT
abundance: NA; v_gene: TRBV7-7; j_gene: TRBJ2-5; d_gene: TRBD1; CDR3aa: CASTRDREETQYF; CDR3nt: TGTGCTAGCACCCGGGACAGGGAAGAGACCCAGTACTTC
abundance: few; v_gene: TRBV10-3; j_gene: TRBJ1-1; d_gene: TRBD1; CDR3aa: CAISDHRGRTEAFF; CDR3nt: TGTGCCATCAGTGACCACAGGGGGAGAACTGAAGCTTTCTTT
abundance: NA; v_gene: TRBV30; j_gene: TRBJ1-6; d_gene: NA; CDR3aa: CAWSRGAGNSPLHF; CDR3nt: TGTGCCTGGTCCCGGGGGGCTGGTAATTCACCCCTCCACTTT
abundance: once; v_gene: TRBV4-2; j_gene: TRBJ2-5; d_gene: TRBD1; CDR3aa: CASSQEGQLPGETQYF; CDR3nt: TGTGCCAGCAGCCAAGAGGGACAGCTCCCCGGGGAGACCCAGTACTTC
abundance: NA; v_gene: TRBV18; j_gene: TRBJ2-2; d_gene: TRBD1; CDR3aa: CASSPLTGVSGELFF; CDR3nt: TGTGCCAGCTCACCCCTGACAGGGGTTTCCGGGGAGCTGTTTTTT
abundance: NA; v_gene: TRBV5-6; j_gene: TRBJ2-1; d_gene: TRBD2; CDR3aa: CASSFQRDSYNEQFF; CDR3nt: TGTGCCAGCAGCTTTCAGCGGGACTCCTACAATGAGCAGTTCTTC
abundance: NA; v_gene: TRBV2; j_gene: TRBJ1-2; d_gene: NA; CDR3aa: CASSGSRGGDTF; CDR3nt: TGTGCCAGCAGTGGGTCCAGGGGAGGGGACACCTTC
abundance: NA; v_gene: TRBV10-1; j_gene: TRBJ1-2; d_gene: NA; CDR3aa: CASRTLYRGYGYTF; CDR3nt: TGCGCCAGCCGAACCCTATACCGGGGCTATGGCTACACCTTC
abundance: NA; v_gene: TRBV19; j_gene: TRBJ1-1; d_gene: NA; CDR3aa: CASSDLLVGGSAFF; CDR3nt: TGTGCCAGTAGCGATTTGCTTGTCGGGGGTAGTGCTTTCTTT
abundance: once; v_gene: TRBV5-5; j_gene: TRBJ2-1; d_gene: TRBD2; CDR3aa: CASSLVAGGLVGNEQFF; CDR3nt: TGTGCCAGCAGCTTGGTTGCGGGAGGCCTGGTTGGGAATGAGCAGTTCTTC
abundance: NA; v_gene: TRBV5-4; j_gene: TRBJ2-1; d_gene: TRBD2; CDR3aa: CASSRGLAGGNNEQFF; CDR3nt: TGTGCCAGCAGCAGAGGACTAGCGGGGGGGAACAATGAGCAGTTCTTC
abundance: once; v_gene: TRBV2; j_gene: TRBJ2-7; d_gene: NA; CDR3aa: CASSSDTYEQYF; CDR3nt: TGTGCCAGCAGTTCCGACACCTACGAGCAGTACTTC
abundance: once; v_gene: TRBV11-3; j_gene: TRBJ1-1; d_gene: NA; CDR3aa: CASSLEGGGWTEAFF; CDR3nt: TGTGCCAGCAGCTTAGAAGGCGGGGGTTGGACTGAAGCTTTCTTT
abundance: NA; v_gene: TRBV6-6; j_gene: TRBJ1-1; d_gene: NA; CDR3aa: CASSYGSGLKTGEAFF; CDR3nt: TGTGCCAGCAGTTACGGTTCTGGGTTGAAGACAGGTGAAGCTTTCTTT
abundance: few; v_gene: TRBV5-8; j_gene: TRBJ2-1; d_gene: TRBD1; CDR3aa: CASSLGTGTYNEQFF; CDR3nt: TGTGCCAGCAGCTTAGGGACAGGGACCTACAATGAGCAGTTCTTC
abundance: NA; v_gene: TRBV9; j_gene: TRBJ2-5; d_gene: TRBD2; CDR3aa: CASGLGASGWLETQYF; CDR3nt: TGTGCCAGCGGGCTTGGGGCTAGCGGGTGGTTGGAGACCCAGTACTTC
abundance: NA; v_gene: TRBV7-3; j_gene: TRBJ1-1; d_gene: TRBD1; CDR3aa: CASSKLASQGGNTEAFF; CDR3nt: TGTGCCAGCAGCAAGTTGGCCTCACAGGGGGGGAACACTGAAGCTTTCTTT
abundance: NA; v_gene: TRBV7-9; j_gene: TRBJ2-2; d_gene: NA; CDR3aa: CASSFSTGELFF; CDR3nt: TGTGCCAGCAGCTTTAGTACCGGGGAGCTGTTTTTT
abundance: NA; v_gene: TRBV11-1; j_gene: TRBJ1-2; d_gene: TRBD1; CDR3aa: CASSYTGTEGYTF; CDR3nt: TGTGCCAGCAGCTACACCGGGACAGAAGGCTACACCTTC